This entry features one T cell receptor beta chain sequence. The data belong to a study of neoadjuvant anti-PD-1 for oral cavity cancer. Study-wide background: Patients without progression received a fourth nivolumab dose around day 43, then surgical resection on days 50-56.

Stage II-IVA oral cavity squamous cell carcinoma was new and untreated by systemic or radiation therapy. These oral cavity squamous cell carcinomas were HPV-negative and locally advanced. PBMCs were not maintained or expanded in culture before analysis. Only in-frame clones appear in the TCRdb table, and some are missing; sequencing was by immunoSEQ multiplex PCR. The repertoire holds about 80,000 clones, with 70% to 85% as singletons. CDR1 MNHEY and CDR2 SVGAGI come from the germline V gene. V shed 0 bases, J shed 4 bases, and the junction held 5 bases outside the gene matches. The CDR3 sequence is 15 residues long.

The sequenced sample was PBMCs, obtained before nivolumab (anti-PD-1) treatment. This rearrangement joins TRBV6-5 to TRBJ1-2, with 7 bases identical to TRBD1. This receptor was identified in a person aged 40 to 85 with oral cavity squamous cell carcinoma. CDR3 region: CASSYSTGFSYGYTF. DNA for the CDR3: TGTGCCAGCAGTTACTCGACAGGGTTTAGCTATGGCTACACCTTC.